These 18 T cell receptor beta chains were all obtained from the same sample, sequenced in a study of T-cell memory formation after mild COVID-19. TCRdb reprocessed the 5' RACE reads via MiXCR and lists one record per CDR3 protein. Among hundreds of thousands of distinct CDR3 sequences, about a sixth were seen once, and the ten largest hold about a fifth. The sequenced sample was PBMCs or a T cell subset sorted from them (not recorded which). All receptors come from a man between 18 and 29 years old who had mild COVID-19 (a few samples of this study predate the infection). Cell type and time point are not known.

The gene calls are TRBV20-1 and TRBJ2-4, with TRBD2 matching over 11 bases. Trimming cost V 3 bases and J 0 bases; bases outside gene matches: 7. The CDR3 covers 17 residues. CDR1 is DFQATT and CDR2 is SNEGSKA in the germline V gene (reference sequence). DNA of the CDR3: TGCAGTGCTAGTCCTAGCGGGGGGTCCATAGCCAAAAACATTCAGTACTTC. Translated: CSASPSGGSIAKNIQYF.

This sequence joins TRBV6-5 and TRBJ2-2, with D perhaps given as TRBD1 or TRBD2 (5 bases each). CDR1 is MNHEY and CDR2 is SVGAGI in the germline V gene. The V gene lost 10 bases and the J gene lost 2 bases, with 8 bases spanning the gap. The CDR3 loop spans 12 amino acids. The chain's CDR3 is CATGTNTGELFF. In DNA, the CDR3 is TGTGCCACTGGGACCAACACCGGGGAGCTGTTTTTT.

There are a few counts of this clonotype. The chain combines TRBV28 with TRBJ2-3; 10 bases are shared with TRBD2. V shed 3 bases, J shed 5 bases, and the junction held 5 bases outside the gene matches. The CDR3 is 15 residues long. Germline V CDR1 and CDR2: MDHEN, SYDVKM. DNA of the CDR3: TGTGCCAGCAGTTTTGGACTAGCGGTTGGAGATACGCAGTATTTT. Encoded protein: CASSFGLAVGDTQYF. The full variable domain, in which reference TRBV28 and TRBJ2-3 provide the parts outside the CDR3, is DVKVTQSSRYLVKRTGEKVFLECVQDMDHENMFWYRQDPGLGLRLIYFSYDVKMKEKGDIPEGYSVSREKKERFSLILESASTNQTSMYLCASSFGLAVGDTQYFGPGTRLTVL.

This clonotype was observed a handful of times. J is TRBJ2-7 and V is TRBV30; 10 bases match TRBD1. The length of the CDR3 is 15 residues. Unmatched junction bases numbered 7, after V lost 1 base and J lost 4 bases. From germline, CDR1 is GTSNPN and CDR2 SVGIG (reference sequence). The CDR3 bases are TGTGCCTGGAGTGCCCCGGGACAGGGGACGTACGAGCAGTACTTC. Translated: CAWSAPGQGTYEQYF.

The chain joins TRBV6-4 to TRBJ2-3; D gene uncertain. The CDR3 has 13 amino acids. V lost 0 bases and J lost 2, with 3 bases in between. The germline V gene has CDR1 MRHNA and CDR2 SNTAGT. CDR3 sequence reads: CASSDSHTDTQYF. The CDR3 DNA follows: TGTGCCAGCAGTGACTCCCACACAGATACGCAGTATTTT.

This clonotype has only a few counts. The chain uses TRBV28 and TRBJ2-7, with 7 bases identical to TRBD1. Trimming removed 10 bases from V and 2 bases from J; junction bases left unmatched: 8. Germline CDR1 MDHEN, CDR2 SYDVKM. The CDR3 runs to 13 residues. CDR3 nucleotides: TGTGCCACCACCCGACAGGGTCCCTACGAGCAGTACGTC. This codes for CATTRQGPYEQYV.

This clonotype was observed a handful of times. The chain joins TRBV11-2 to TRBJ1-4; D uncertain. The length of the CDR3 is 13 residues. The germline V gene encodes CDR1 SGHAT and CDR2 FQNNGV. The V and J ends lost 1 base and 8 bases respectively, with 8 bases between them. The CDR3 region has the DNA TGTGCCAGCAGCTTAGTATTGGGGGAAAAACTGTTTTTT. It codes for CASSLVLGEKLFF.

This clonotype has at least ten counts. This chain uses TRBV5-6 with TRBJ2-5; tentatively, D is TRBD2 (6 bases). The germline gives CDR1 SGHDT, CDR2 YYEEEE. This CDR3 has 15 residues. V dropped 0 bases and J dropped 4 bases, with 13 bases sitting between them. DNA of the CDR3: TGTGCCAGCAGCTTGGGGCTTTGGAGGGGAGAGACCCAGTACTTC. Protein product: CASSLGLWRGETQYF.

There are a few counts of this clonotype. The V gene is TRBV20-1, the J gene TRBJ2-7, with D maybe TRBD2 (7 bases). The V end lost 6 bases, the J end lost 3 bases, and 21 bases lay between the germline ends. The CDR3 sequence is 15 residues long. Germline loops: CDR1 DFQATT, CDR2 SNEGSKA (reference sequence). The CDR3 loop is CSASAGGLHFYEQYF. The DNA of the CDR3 is TGCAGTGCAAGTGCCGGGGGGCTACACTTCTACGAGCAGTACTTC.

The J gene is TRBJ2-7, the V gene TRBV11-2; a weak D match, TRBD2 (7 bases). Germline V gene lookup returns CDR1 SGHAT and CDR2 FQNNGV. This CDR3 is built from 15 residues. V was shortened by 3 bases and J by 2 bases, with 14 bases between the two germline ends. This chain's CDR3 is CASSFKGGQTYEQYF. CDR3 nucleotide sequence: TGTGCCAGCAGCTTTAAGGGGGGGCAGACCTACGAGCAGTACTTC.

The V call is TRBV7-2, the J call TRBJ1-5; D gene unclear. Per germline, CDR1 SGHTA and CDR2 FQGNSA. Trimming shortened V by 2 bases and J by 5 bases, and 13 bases separated the two germline ends. The CDR3 sequence is 15 residues long. The CDR3 sequence: CASSLTPGAYQPQHF. The DNA for the CDR3 is TGTGCCAGCAGCTTAACCCCAGGAGCCTATCAGCCCCAGCATTTT.

This clonotype was seen many times. The V call is TRBV5-1, the J call TRBJ1-2, with unresolved D. The CDR3 has 14 amino acids. The V gene's germline CDR1 is SGHRS and CDR2 YFSETQ. V gave up 1 base and J gave up 7 bases, with 14 bases separating them. CDR3 DNA: TGCGCCAGCAGCTTGAGTCAGGCGGGCGGTGGCTACACCTTC. This translates into CASSLSQAGGGYTF.

CDR3 in amino acids: CASSGDRGRHGYTF. As DNA, the CDR3 is TGTGCCAGCAGTGGAGACAGGGGGCGGCACGGCTACACCTTC. The chain joins TRBV6-5 to TRBJ1-2; 10 bases map to TRBD1. Germline values: CDR1 MNHEY, CDR2 SVGAGI. J was trimmed by 8 bases and V by 5 bases; bases with no gene match: 8. The CDR3 length is 14 residues.

This clonotype was detected a few times. CDR3 nucleotide sequence: TGTGCCAGCAGTTACTCGGGACACTATGGCTACACCTTC. The encoded protein is CASSYSGHYGYTF. This chain uses TRBV6-2 or TRBV6-3 with TRBJ1-2, with D tentatively TRBD1 (5 bases). The germline V gene encodes CDR1 MNHEY and CDR2 SVGEGT. The V gene lost 0 bases and the J gene lost 3 bases, with 5 bases spanning the gap. The length of the CDR3 is 13 residues.

The J gene is TRBJ2-3, the V gene TRBV28, with a possible D match to TRBD1 (6 bases). Trimming left V 5 bases short and J 0 bases short, with 15 bases between. CDR3 length equals 16 residues. The germline V gene encodes CDR1 MDHEN and CDR2 SYDVKM. Here the CDR3 DNA reads TGTGCCAGCAGTGTACCCAGGACAGAAAGCACAGATACGCAGTATTTT. Encoded protein: CASSVPRTESTDTQYF.

This clonotype was found many times. The J gene is TRBJ2-7, the V gene TRBV27, with a tentative D call TRBD2 (6 bases). In germline, CDR1 is MNHEY, CDR2 SMNVEV (reference sequence). The CDR3 covers 13 residues. V was clipped by 2 bases and J by 2 bases, with 7 bases between them. CDR3 protein: CASSLGTAYEQYF. The CDR3 DNA sequence: TGTGCCAGCAGTTTAGGGACTGCCTACGAGCAGTACTTC.

This CDR3 reads CASSPTGTDAFF. In DNA form, the CDR3 reads TGTGCCAGCTCACCGACGGGGACGGATGCTTTCTTT. The chain employs TRBV18 and TRBJ1-1; TRBD1 might be the D (5 bases). Per the germline V gene, CDR1 is KGHSH and CDR2 is LQKENI. The CDR3 totals 12 residues. V was shortened by 3 bases and J by 11 bases, with 13 bases between the two germline ends.

The rearrangement links TRBV7-2 to TRBJ1-1; D is possibly TRBD1 (6 bases). Trimming stripped 4 bases from V and 1 base from J, with 13 bases between. The CDR3 is made up of 15 amino acids. Germline-derived CDR1 and CDR2 are SGHTA and FQGNSA. The DNA of the CDR3 is TGTGCCAGCAGCTCTTCAGGGGAATCGAACACTGAAGCTTTCTTT. It is translated as CASSSSGESNTEAFF.